The count of the clone carrying this T cell receptor (beta chain) is one. Its antigen is currently unknown. These data come from a study of radiotherapy plus CTLA-4 blockade in lung cancer. Study results and limitations: Early clone dynamics of blood T cells, plus interferon-beta, reportedly predicted response best. TCR clones originating in tumors grew in number in blood after radiotherapy plus ipilimumab.

Sequencing used immunoSEQ multiplex PCR; TCRdb keeps in-frame clones, though not all of them. The sample consists of some 49,000 clones, more than 75% of them appearing once. Germline V gives CDR1 MDHEN, CDR2 SYDVKM. The V and J ends lost 3 bases and 8 bases, in that order; junction bases with no gene match: 3. CDR3 size: 12 residues. People whose metastatic non-small-cell lung cancer was chemo-refractory got focal radiation along with CTLA-4 blockade by ipilimumab. The source material was peripheral blood, sampled from a patient treated with radiotherapy plus ipilimumab. J is TRBJ1-2 and V is TRBV28, with 7 positions matching TRBD1. The TCR comes from a human donor with non-small cell lung cancer whose response to radiotherapy plus ipilimumab could not be evaluated. The chain's CDR3 is CASSFGQEGYTF. The CDR3 region has the DNA TGTGCCAGCAGTTTCGGACAGGAAGGCTACACCTTC.